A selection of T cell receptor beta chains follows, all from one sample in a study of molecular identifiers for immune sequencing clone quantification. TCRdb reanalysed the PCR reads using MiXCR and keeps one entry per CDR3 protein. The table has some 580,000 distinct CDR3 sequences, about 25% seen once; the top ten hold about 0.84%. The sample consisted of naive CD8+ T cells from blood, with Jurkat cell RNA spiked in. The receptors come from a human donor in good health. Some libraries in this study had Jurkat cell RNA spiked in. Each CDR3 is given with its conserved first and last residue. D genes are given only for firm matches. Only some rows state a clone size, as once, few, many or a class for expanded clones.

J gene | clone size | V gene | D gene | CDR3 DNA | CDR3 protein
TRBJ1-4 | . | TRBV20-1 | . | TGCAGTGCTAGAGATATGAGGCAGCCAAATGAAAAACTGTTTTTT | CSARDMRQPNEKLFF
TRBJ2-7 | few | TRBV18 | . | TGTGCCAGCTCACCCCGAGACTACTACGAGCAGTACTTC | CASSPRDYYEQYF
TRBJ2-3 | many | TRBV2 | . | TGTGCCAGCAGTCATGGCCCCAGCACAACGCCATATAGCACAGATACGCAGTATTTT | CASSHGPSTTPYSTDTQYF
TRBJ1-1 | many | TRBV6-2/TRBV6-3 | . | TGTGCCAGCAGTTATCAGACGGGGAACACTGAAGCTTTCTTT | CASSYQTGNTEAFF
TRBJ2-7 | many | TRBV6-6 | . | TGTGCCAGCCTGCGGGGCTACGAGCAGTACTTC | CASLRGYEQYF
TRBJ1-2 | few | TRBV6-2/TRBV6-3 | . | TGTGCCAGCAGTCCCGAGGTTTCTAACTATGGCTACACCTTC | CASSPEVSNYGYTF
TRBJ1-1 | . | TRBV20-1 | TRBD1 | TGCAGTGCTAGAGACCCACAGGGGGCGCTTTACACTGAAGCTTTCTTT | CSARDPQGALYTEAFF
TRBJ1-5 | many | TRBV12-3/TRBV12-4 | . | TGTGCCAGCAAACAGCCCAATCAGCCCCAGCATTTT | CASKQPNQPQHF
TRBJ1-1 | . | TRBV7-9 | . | TGTGCCAGCAGCCAGGGATGGTGGGAAAACACTGAAGCTTTCTTT | CASSQGWWENTEAFF
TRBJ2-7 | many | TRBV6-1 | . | TGTGCCAGCAGCGACTGGGGCAGTTCCTACGAGCAGTACTTC | CASSDWGSSYEQYF
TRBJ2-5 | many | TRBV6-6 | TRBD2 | TGTGCCAGCAGTTGGACTAGCGGGGGGTTGCAAGAGACCCAGTACTTC | CASSWTSGGLQETQYF
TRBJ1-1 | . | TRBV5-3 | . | TGTGCCAGCAGCTTAGGGGCGCAGATAATGTACACTGAAGCTATCTTT | CASSLGAQIMYTEAIF
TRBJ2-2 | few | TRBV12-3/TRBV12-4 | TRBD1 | TGTGCCAGCAGTTCCTATGACAGGGTCTGGGAGCTGTTTTTT | CASSSYDRVWELFF
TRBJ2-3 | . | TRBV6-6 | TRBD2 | TGTGCCAGCAGTTCGAGCGGGATGGCTAACACAGATACGCAGTATTTT | CASSSSGMANTDTQYF
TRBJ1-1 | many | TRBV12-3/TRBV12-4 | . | TGTGCCAGCAGTTTGCCCCCCCGGGGGAATGAAGCTTTCTTT | CASSLPPRGNEAFF
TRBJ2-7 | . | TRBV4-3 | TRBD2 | TGCGCCAGCAGCCAAGATGGATACGGGGGGGCGGCCTACGAGCAGTACTTC | CASSQDGYGGAAYEQYF
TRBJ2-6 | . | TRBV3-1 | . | TGTGCCAGCAGCCTCCTAGGCGGGGCCGACGTCCTGACTTTC | CASSLLGGADVLTF
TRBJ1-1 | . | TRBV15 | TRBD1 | TGTGCCACCAGCGCCGGGGACAGCCCGAACACTGAAGCTTTCTTT | CATSAGDSPNTEAFF
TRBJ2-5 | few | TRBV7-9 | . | TGTGCCAGCAGCTCCCCGACTAGTTTGGAGACCCAGTACTTC | CASSSPTSLETQYF
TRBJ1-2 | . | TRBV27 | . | TGTGCCAGCAGTTCCATCGACAGATTCCCCTATGGCTACACCTTC | CASSSIDRFPYGYTF